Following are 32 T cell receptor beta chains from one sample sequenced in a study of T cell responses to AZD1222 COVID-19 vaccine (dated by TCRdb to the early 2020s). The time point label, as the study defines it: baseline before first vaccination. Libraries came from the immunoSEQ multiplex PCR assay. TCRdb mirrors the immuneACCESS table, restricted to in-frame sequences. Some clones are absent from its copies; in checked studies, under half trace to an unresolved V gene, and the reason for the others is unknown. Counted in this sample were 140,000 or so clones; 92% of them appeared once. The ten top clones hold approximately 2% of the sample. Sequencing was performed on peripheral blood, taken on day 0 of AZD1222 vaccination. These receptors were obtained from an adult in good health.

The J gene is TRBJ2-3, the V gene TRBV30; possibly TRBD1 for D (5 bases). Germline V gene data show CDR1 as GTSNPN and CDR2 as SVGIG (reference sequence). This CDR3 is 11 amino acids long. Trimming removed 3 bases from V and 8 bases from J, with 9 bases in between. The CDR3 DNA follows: TGTGCCTGGAGGGACAAGGTTACGCAGTATTTT. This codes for CAWRDKVTQYF.

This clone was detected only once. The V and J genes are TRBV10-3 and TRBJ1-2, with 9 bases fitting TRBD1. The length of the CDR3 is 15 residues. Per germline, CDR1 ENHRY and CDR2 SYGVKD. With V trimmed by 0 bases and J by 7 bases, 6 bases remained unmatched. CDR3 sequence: CAISESRTGVSGYTF. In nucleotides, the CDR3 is TGTGCCATCAGTGAGTCTAGGACAGGGGTTAGTGGCTACACCTTC.

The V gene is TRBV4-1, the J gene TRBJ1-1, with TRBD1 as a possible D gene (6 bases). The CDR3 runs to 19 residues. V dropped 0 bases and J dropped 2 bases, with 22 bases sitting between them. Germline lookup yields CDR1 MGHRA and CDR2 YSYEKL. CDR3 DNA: TGCGCCAGCAGCCAAGATGGGAGAACAGCCCCAGGGGTCAACACTGAAGCTTTCTTT. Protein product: CASSQDGRTAPGVNTEAFF.

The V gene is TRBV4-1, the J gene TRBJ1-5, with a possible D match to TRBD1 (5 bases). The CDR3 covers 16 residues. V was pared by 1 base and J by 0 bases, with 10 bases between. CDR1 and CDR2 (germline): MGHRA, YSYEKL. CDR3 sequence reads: CASSQGAGFSNQPQHF. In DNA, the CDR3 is TGCGCCAGCAGCCAAGGGGCAGGGTTTAGCAATCAGCCCCAGCATTTT.

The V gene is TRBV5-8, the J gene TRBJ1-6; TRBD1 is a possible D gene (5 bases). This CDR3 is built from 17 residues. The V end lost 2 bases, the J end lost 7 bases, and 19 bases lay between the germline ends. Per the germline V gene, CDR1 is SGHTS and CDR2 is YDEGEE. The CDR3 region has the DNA TGTGCCAGCAGCTTTGAATGGGACGCCGTCCAAAATTCACCCCTCCACTTT. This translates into CASSFEWDAVQNSPLHF.

As DNA, the CDR3 is TGTGCCAGTAGTTGGACTAGTACTCGGGAGACCCAGTACTTC. Protein product: CASSWTSTRETQYF. The V and J genes are TRBV19 and TRBJ2-5; 7 nucleotides match TRBD2. V lost 5 bases to trimming and J lost 5 bases; unmatched junction nucleotides: 8. CDR3 size: 14 residues. Germline V lookup: CDR1 LNHDA, CDR2 SQIVND (reference sequence).

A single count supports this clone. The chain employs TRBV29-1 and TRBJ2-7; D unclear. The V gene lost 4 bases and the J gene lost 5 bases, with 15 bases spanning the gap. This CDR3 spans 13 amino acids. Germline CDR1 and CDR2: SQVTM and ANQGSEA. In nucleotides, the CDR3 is TGCAGCGTTGTGACTGCATCGCTCCACGAGCAGTACTTC. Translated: CSVVTASLHEQYF.

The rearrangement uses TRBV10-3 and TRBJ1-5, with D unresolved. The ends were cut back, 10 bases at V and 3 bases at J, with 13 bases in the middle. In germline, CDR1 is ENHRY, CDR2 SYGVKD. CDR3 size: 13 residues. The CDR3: CATEASPNQPQHF. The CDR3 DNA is TGTGCCACCGAGGCATCCCCCAATCAGCCCCAGCATTTT.

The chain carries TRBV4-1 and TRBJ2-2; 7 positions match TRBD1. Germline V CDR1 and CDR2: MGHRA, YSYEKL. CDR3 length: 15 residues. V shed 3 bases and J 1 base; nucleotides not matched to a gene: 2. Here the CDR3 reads CASSQTGRNTGELFF. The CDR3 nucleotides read TGCGCCAGCAGCCAGACAGGGCGGAACACCGGGGAGCTGTTTTTT.

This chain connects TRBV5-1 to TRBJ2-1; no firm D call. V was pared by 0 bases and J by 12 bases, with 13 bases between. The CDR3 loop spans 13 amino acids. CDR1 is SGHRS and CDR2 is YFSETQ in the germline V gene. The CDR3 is CASSLEGLGWQFF. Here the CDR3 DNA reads TGCGCCAGCAGCTTGGAAGGTTTAGGTTGGCAGTTCTTC.

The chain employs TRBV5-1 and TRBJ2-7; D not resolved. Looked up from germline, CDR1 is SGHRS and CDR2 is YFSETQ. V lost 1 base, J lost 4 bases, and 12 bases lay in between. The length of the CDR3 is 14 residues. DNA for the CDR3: TGCGCCAGCAGCTTGTCGACCGGAGCTTACGAGCAGTACTTC. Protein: CASSLSTGAYEQYF.

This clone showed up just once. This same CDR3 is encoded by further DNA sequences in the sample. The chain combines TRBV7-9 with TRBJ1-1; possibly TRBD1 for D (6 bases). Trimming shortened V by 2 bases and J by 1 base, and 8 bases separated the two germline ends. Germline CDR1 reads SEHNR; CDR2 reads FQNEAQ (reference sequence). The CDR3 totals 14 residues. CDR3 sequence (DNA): TGTGCCAGCAGCTTACTGGGGGCGAACACTGAAGCTTTCTTT. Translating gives CASSLLGANTEAFF.

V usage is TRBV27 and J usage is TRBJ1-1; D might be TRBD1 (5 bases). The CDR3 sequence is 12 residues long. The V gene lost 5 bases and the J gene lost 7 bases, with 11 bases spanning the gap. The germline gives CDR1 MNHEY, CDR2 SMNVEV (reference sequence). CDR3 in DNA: TGTGCCAGCAGTGGTTGGCAGGGTGAAGCTTTCTTT. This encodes CASSGWQGEAFF.

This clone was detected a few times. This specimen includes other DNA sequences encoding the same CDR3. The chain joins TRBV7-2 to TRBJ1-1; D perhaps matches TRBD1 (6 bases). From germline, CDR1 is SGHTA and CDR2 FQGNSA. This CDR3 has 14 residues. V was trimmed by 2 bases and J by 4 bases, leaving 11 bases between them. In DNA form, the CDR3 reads TGTGCCAGCAGCTTACAGGGGAGGGGCACTGAAGCTTTCTTT. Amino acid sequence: CASSLQGRGTEAFF.

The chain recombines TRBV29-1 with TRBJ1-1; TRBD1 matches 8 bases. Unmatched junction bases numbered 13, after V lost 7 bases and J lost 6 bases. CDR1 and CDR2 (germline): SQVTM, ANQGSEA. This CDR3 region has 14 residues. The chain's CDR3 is CSGEGQGAAAEAFF. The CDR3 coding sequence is TGCAGCGGAGAAGGGCAGGGGGCGGCGGCTGAAGCTTTCTTT.

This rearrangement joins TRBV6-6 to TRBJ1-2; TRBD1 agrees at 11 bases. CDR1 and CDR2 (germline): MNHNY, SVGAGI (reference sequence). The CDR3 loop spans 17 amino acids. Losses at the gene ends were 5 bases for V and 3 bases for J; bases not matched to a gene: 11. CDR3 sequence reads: CASSPQGTGGLDYGYTF. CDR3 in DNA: TGTGCCAGCAGTCCACAGGGGACAGGGGGTTTGGACTATGGCTACACCTTC.

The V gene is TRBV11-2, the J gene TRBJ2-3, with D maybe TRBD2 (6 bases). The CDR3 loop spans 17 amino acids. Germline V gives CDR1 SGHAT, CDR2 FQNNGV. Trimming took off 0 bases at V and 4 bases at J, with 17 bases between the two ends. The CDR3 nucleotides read TGTGCCAGCAGCTTAGAAAGGCAGGGAGGAAGGGCAGATACGCAGTATTTT. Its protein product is CASSLERQGGRADTQYF.

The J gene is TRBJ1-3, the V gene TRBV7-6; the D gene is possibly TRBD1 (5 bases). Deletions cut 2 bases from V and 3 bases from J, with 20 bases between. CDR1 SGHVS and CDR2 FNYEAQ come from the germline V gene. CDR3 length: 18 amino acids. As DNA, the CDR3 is TGTGCCAGCAGCTTAAAGGCCTCGACAGTTTCCCGTGGAAACACCATATATTTT. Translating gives CASSLKASTVSRGNTIYF.

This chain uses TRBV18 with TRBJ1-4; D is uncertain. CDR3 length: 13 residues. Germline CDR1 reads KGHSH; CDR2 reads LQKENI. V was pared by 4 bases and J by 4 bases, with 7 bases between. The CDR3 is CASSREGNEKLFF. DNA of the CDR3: TGTGCCAGCTCACGGGAAGGTAATGAAAAACTGTTTTTT.

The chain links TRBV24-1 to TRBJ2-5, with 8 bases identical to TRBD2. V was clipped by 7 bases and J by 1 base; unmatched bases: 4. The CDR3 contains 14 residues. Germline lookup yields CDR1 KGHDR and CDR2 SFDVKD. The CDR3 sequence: CATSGGGSQETQYF. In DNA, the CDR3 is TGTGCCACCAGCGGGGGGGGATCCCAAGAGACCCAGTACTTC.

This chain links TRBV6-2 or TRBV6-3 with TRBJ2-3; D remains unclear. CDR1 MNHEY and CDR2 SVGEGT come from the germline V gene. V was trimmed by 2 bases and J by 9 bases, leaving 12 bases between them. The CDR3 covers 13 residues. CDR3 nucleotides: TGTGCCAGCAGTTACCAGGACGTCGAGACGCAGTATTTT. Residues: CASSYQDVETQYF.

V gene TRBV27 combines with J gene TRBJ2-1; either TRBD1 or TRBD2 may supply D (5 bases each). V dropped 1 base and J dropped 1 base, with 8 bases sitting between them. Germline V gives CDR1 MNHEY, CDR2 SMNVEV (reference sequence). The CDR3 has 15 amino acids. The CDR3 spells CASSLLGVSYNEQFF. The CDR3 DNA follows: TGTGCCAGCAGTTTATTGGGGGTATCCTACAATGAGCAGTTCTTC.

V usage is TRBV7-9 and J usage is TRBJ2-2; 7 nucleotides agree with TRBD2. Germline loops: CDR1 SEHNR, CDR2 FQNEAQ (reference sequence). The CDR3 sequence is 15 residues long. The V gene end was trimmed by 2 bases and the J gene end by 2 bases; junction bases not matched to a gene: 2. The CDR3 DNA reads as TGTGCCAGCAGCTTAAGCGGGGTTAACACCGGGGAGCTGTTTTTT. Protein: CASSLSGVNTGELFF.

Here the CDR3 DNA reads TGTGCCAGCAGTTTGCCCCCCGGGACAACCGAAGAGACCCAGTACTTC. This gives the protein CASSLPPGTTEETQYF. The chain joins TRBV28 to TRBJ2-5; perhaps TRBD1 as D (6 bases). CDR3 length: 16 residues. Germline V CDR1 and CDR2: MDHEN, SYDVKM. The V gene lost 3 bases and the J gene lost 3 bases, with 17 bases spanning the gap.

CDR3 sequence: CASSVVWEGSTDTQYF. CDR3 sequence (DNA): TGTGCCAGCAGCGTCGTTTGGGAGGGAAGCACAGATACGCAGTATTTT. V usage is TRBV7-9 and J usage is TRBJ2-3; TRBD2 matches 7 bases. This CDR3 is 16 amino acids long. V lost 5 bases and J lost 0; bases outside the gene matches: 8. Germline V gives CDR1 SEHNR, CDR2 FQNEAQ (reference sequence). Together with reference TRBV7-9 and TRBJ2-3, the CDR3 gives the full variable domain: DTGVSQNPRHKITKRGQNVTFRCDPISEHNRLYWYRQTLGQGPEFLTYFQNEAQLEKSRLLSDRFSAERPKGSFSTLEIQRTEQGDSAMYLCASSVVWEGSTDTQYFGPGTRLTVL.

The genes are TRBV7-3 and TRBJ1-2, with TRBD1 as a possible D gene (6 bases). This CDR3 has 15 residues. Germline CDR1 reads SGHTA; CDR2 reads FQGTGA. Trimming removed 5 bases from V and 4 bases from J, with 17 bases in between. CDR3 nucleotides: TGTGCCAGCAGCCTTGACAGGAGGGGTACCTATGGCTACACCTTC. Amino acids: CASSLDRRGTYGYTF.

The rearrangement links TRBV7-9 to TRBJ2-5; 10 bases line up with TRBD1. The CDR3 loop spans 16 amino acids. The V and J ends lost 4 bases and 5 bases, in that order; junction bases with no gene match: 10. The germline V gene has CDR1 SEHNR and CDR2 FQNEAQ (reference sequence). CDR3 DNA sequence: TGTGCCAGCAGCTCAGGAGGACAGGGGGTTTTTGAGACCCAGTACTTC. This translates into CASSSGGQGVFETQYF.

The CDR3: CASSQVGQGNTGELFF. The DNA for the CDR3 is TGCGCCAGCAGCCAAGTCGGACAGGGGAACACCGGGGAGCTGTTTTTT. The V gene is TRBV4-3, the J gene TRBJ2-2, with 8 bases aligning to TRBD1. Germline assignment: CDR1 LGHNA and CDR2 YSLEER. V was pared by 1 base and J by 1 base, with 2 bases of the junction left unmatched. The CDR3 covers 16 residues.

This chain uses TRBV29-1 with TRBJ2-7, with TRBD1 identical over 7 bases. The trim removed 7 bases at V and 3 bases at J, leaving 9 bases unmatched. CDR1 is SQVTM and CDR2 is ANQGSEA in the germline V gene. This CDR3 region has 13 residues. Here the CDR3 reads CSASRGQNYEQYF. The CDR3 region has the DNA TGCAGCGCAAGTAGGGGACAGAACTACGAGCAGTACTTC.

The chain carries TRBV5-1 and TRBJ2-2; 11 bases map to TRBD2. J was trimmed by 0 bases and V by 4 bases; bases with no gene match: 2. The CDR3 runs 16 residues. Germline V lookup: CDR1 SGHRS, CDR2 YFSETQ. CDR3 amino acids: CASSQTSGANTGELFF. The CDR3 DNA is TGCGCCAGCAGCCAGACTAGCGGGGCGAACACCGGGGAGCTGTTTTTT.

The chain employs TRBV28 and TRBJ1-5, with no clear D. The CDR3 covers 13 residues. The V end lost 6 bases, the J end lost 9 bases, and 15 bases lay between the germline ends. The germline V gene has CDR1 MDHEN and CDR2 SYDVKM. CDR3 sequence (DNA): TGTGCCAGCAGCGTGGGTATTGTACGGCCCCAGCATTTT. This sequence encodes CASSVGIVRPQHF.

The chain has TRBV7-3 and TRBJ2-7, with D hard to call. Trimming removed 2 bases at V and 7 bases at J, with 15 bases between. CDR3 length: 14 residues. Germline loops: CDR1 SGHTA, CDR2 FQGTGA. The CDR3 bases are TGTGCCAGCAGCTTAGGCCGAAATCCCCTTGAGCAGTACTTC. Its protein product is CASSLGRNPLEQYF. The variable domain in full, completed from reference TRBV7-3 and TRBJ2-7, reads GAGVSQTPSNKVTEKGKYVELRCDPISGHTALYWYRQSLGQGPEFLIYFQGTGAADDSGLPNDRFFAVRPEGSVSTLKIQRTERGDSAVYLCASSLGRNPLEQYFGPGTRLTVT.